These 25 T cell receptor beta chains were sequenced from one sample in a study of T cells in Graves' hyperthyroidism and ophthalmopathy. Amplification yielded TCR beta CDR3 regions, with RNA transcripts as the source. With the HTBI primer set, the TCR CDR3 went through a first round of RT-PCR. TCRdb fed the multiplex PCR reads into MiXCR, producing one record per CDR3 protein. Among approximately 480,000 distinct CDR3 sequences, around 21% were seen once, and the ten largest hold about a quarter. The sequenced sample was blood. Every receptor here comes from a man aged 18 to 29 with Graves' hyperthyroidism.

Ten or more counts support this clonotype. The rearrangement uses TRBV2 and TRBJ2-2; 9 bases agree with TRBD2. The germline V gene encodes CDR1 SNHLY and CDR2 FYNNEI. The CDR3 runs to 17 residues. The junction had 3 bases not matched to a gene; V was cut back by 0 bases and J by 1 base. CDR3 DNA sequence: TGTGCCAGCAGTGAAGCCGGGACTAGCCTGAACACCGGGGAGCTGTTTTTT. It specifies CASSEAGTSLNTGELFF. The complete variable domain, with remaining parts taken from reference TRBV2 and TRBJ2-2, reads EPEVTQTPSHQVTQMGQEVILRCVPISNHLYFYWYRQILGQKVEFLVSFYNNEISEKSEIFDDQFSVERPDGSNFTLKIRSTKLEDSAMYFCASSEAGTSLNTGELFFGEGSRLTVL.

With respect to this clonotype: This CDR3 fails to terminate in the conserved phenylalanine or tryptophan, so it likely reflects a read error. The V and J genes are TRBV6-1 and TRBJ2-3, with D perhaps TRBD1 (5 bases). V lost 6 bases to trimming and J lost 0 bases, with 13 bases between them. This CDR3 comprises 15 residues. Germline V gene data show CDR1 as MNHNS and CDR2 as SASEGT. The CDR3: CASRPQGSSTDTQYC. In nucleotides, the CDR3 is TGTGCCAGCAGACCTCAGGGCAGCAGCACAGATACGCAGTATTGT.

This clonotype turned up a few times. The V call is TRBV28, the J call TRBJ1-5; the D gene is possibly TRBD1 (6 bases). Trimming shortened V by 11 bases and J by 5 bases, and 13 bases separated the two germline ends. Germline V gene lookup returns CDR1 MDHEN and CDR2 SYDVKM. The CDR3 spans 12 residues. The CDR3 here is CAFGGADQPQHF. In DNA form, the CDR3 reads TGTGCCTTTGGGGGGGCGGATCAGCCCCAGCATTTT.

This clonotype has just a few counts. The gene calls are TRBV5-1 and TRBJ1-1, with 8 bases fitting TRBD1. The CDR3 covers 18 residues. Germline loops: CDR1 SGHRS, CDR2 YFSETQ. Trimming at V came to 3 bases and at J to 0 bases, leaving 13 bases not matched to a gene. The CDR3 loop reads CASSSSRDRLGMNTEAFF. For the CDR3, the DNA is TGCGCCAGCAGCTCTAGCCGGGACAGGTTGGGGATGAACACTGAAGCTTTCTTT.

This clonotype was observed at least ten times. The chain combines TRBV7-6 with TRBJ2-7, with D tentatively TRBD1 (6 bases). This CDR3 has 14 residues. Between the trimmed V and J ends, which lost 5 bases and 5 bases, there was a span of 16 bases. Germline-derived CDR1 and CDR2 are SGHVS and FNYEAQ. This CDR3 reads CASSEGGRGDEQYF. CDR3 DNA: TGTGCCAGCAGCGAAGGGGGACGGGGAGACGAGCAGTACTTC.

The sample holds many counts of this clonotype. The chain recombines TRBV9 with TRBJ1-1, with 10 bases matching TRBD1. The junction had 3 bases not matched to a gene; V was cut back by 0 bases and J by 4 bases. The CDR3 is made up of 15 amino acids. CDR1 is SGDLS, CDR2 YYNGEE, per germline. CDR3 amino acids: CASSVGGQGSTEAFF. The CDR3, as DNA: TGTGCCAGCAGCGTAGGGGGACAGGGGAGCACTGAAGCTTTCTTT. The whole variable domain, remainder taken from reference TRBV9 and TRBJ1-1, is DSGVTQTPKHLITATGQRVTLRCSPRSGDLSVYWYQQSLDQGLQFLIQYYNGEERAKGNILERFSAQQFPDLHSELNLSSLELGDSALYFCASSVGGQGSTEAFFGQGTRLTVV.

This clonotype was detected many times. The V and J genes are TRBV2 and TRBJ2-7, with 7 nucleotides matching TRBD2. CDR1 and CDR2 from the germline V gene are SNHLY and FYNNEI. There are 14 residues in the CDR3. The ends lost 3 bases at V and 0 bases at J; junction bases unmatched: 2. This CDR3 is CASSDPGGSYEQYF. Written as DNA, the CDR3 is TGTGCCAGCAGTGATCCGGGGGGCTCCTACGAGCAGTACTTC.

This clonotype was recorded at least ten times. The rearrangement uses TRBV12-3 or TRBV12-4 and TRBJ1-1, with a tentative D call TRBD1 (5 bases). Trimming left V 7 bases short and J 1 base short, with 13 bases between. This CDR3 region has 14 residues. CDR3 protein: CASTLGLPNTEAFF. The CDR3 DNA reads as TGTGCCAGCACCTTGGGACTCCCGAACACTGAAGCTTTCTTT.

The rearrangement links TRBV7-2 to TRBJ2-7; D might be TRBD1 (7 bases). The V and J ends lost 3 bases and 2 bases respectively, with 11 bases between them. The CDR3 is 14 amino acids. Germline lookup yields CDR1 SGHTA and CDR2 FQGNSA. The CDR3 DNA is TGTGCCAGCAGCTTGACTAGGGGGCCCTACGAGCAGTACTTC. Protein: CASSLTRGPYEQYF.

The J gene is TRBJ1-2, the V gene TRBV6-1, with no clear D. The V and J ends lost 5 bases and 4 bases respectively, with 14 bases between them. CDR1 MNHNS and CDR2 SASEGT come from the germline V gene. This CDR3 contains 14 residues. The CDR3 nucleotides read TGTGCCAGCAGTCCCTCCCGGAAAGTCTATGGCTACACCTTC. It is translated as CASSPSRKVYGYTF.

This clonotype was seen more than once but under ten times. DNA for the CDR3: TGTGCCAGCAGCGTAGATGGGGAGGCGAACACCGGGGAGCTGTTTTTT. Protein: CASSVDGEANTGELFF. The rearrangement joins TRBV9 to TRBJ2-2; maybe TRBD2 (6 bases). Germline V CDR1 and CDR2: SGDLS, YYNGEE. The V end lost 0 bases, the J end lost 0 bases, and 9 bases lay between the germline ends. The CDR3 totals 16 residues.

V is TRBV30 and J is TRBJ1-1, with TRBD1 as a possible D gene (5 bases). CDR1 GTSNPN and CDR2 SVGIG come from the germline V gene (reference sequence). Trimming cost V 3 bases and J 4 bases, with 9 bases left between them. The CDR3 has 12 residues. CDR3 protein: CAWRTEVTEAFF. The CDR3 nucleotides are TGTGCCTGGAGGACAGAAGTCACTGAAGCTTTCTTT.

J is TRBJ1-1 and V is TRBV6-5; no reliable D call. With 0 bases removed from V and 2 bases from J, the gap between germline ends came to 13 bases. This CDR3 is built from 16 residues. CDR1 and CDR2 (germline): MNHEY, SVGAGI. The CDR3 reads CASSYSTPGLNTEAFF. The CDR3 nucleotides are TGTGCCAGCAGTTACTCAACCCCGGGCCTAAACACTGAAGCTTTCTTT.

This chain uses TRBV5-1 with TRBJ1-1, with a weak D call TRBD1 (5 bases). V lost 5 bases and J lost 6, with 17 bases in between. Germline CDR1 reads SGHRS; CDR2 reads YFSETQ. This CDR3 region has 14 residues. The CDR3: CASRERGSSAEAFF. CDR3 bases: TGCGCCAGCAGAGAGAGGGGTAGTAGCGCTGAAGCTTTCTTT.

This clonotype was detected ten times or more. The CDR3 is CSAGGQGFLETQYF. CDR3 nucleotide sequence: TGCAGTGCTGGGGGACAGGGCTTTCTAGAGACCCAGTACTTC. The chain combines TRBV20-1 with TRBJ2-5; TRBD1 agrees at 9 bases. This CDR3 spans 14 amino acids. The germline CDR1 and CDR2 sequences are DFQATT and SNEGSKA (reference sequence). After removal of 5 bases from V and 4 bases from J, the junction contained 8 bases not matched to a gene.

Many counts were recorded for this clonotype. V usage is TRBV19 and J usage is TRBJ1-5; a possible D gene is TRBD1 (5 bases). The CDR3 runs 13 residues. Germline CDR1 LNHDA, CDR2 SQIVND (reference sequence). Trimming took off 11 bases at V and 5 bases at J, with 16 bases between the two ends. CDR3 amino acids: CAGASGRDQPQHF. Here the CDR3 DNA reads TGTGCCGGTGCATCGGGGCGGGATCAGCCCCAGCATTTT.

This clonotype was seen ten or more times. The chain employs TRBV12-3 or TRBV12-4 and TRBJ2-5; D is ambiguous. Trimming removed 7 bases at V and 1 base at J, with 7 bases between. This CDR3 is 12 amino acids long. CDR3 amino acids: CASNWGQETQYF. CDR3 DNA sequence: TGTGCCAGCAACTGGGGCCAAGAGACCCAGTACTTC.

This clonotype was counted only a few times. The rearrangement links TRBV5-1 to TRBJ1-5; D is ambiguous. The CDR3 spans 13 residues. In germline, CDR1 is SGHRS, CDR2 YFSETQ. Trimming shortened V by 3 bases and J by 5 bases, and 9 bases separated the two germline ends. The CDR3 DNA follows: TGCGCCAGCAGCTCTTACATTGATCAGCCCCAGCATTTT. Its protein is CASSSYIDQPQHF.

There are many counts of this clonotype. The V and J genes are TRBV12-3 or TRBV12-4 and TRBJ1-2; D gene unclear. V was trimmed by 6 bases and J by 8 bases, leaving 10 bases between them. The CDR3 runs to 11 residues. The CDR3 bases are TGTGCCAGCAGCCGGAGGGTCGGCTACACCTTC. Protein: CASSRRVGYTF.

This clonotype has a count of ten or more. This rearrangement joins TRBV28 to TRBJ2-2, with a possible D match to TRBD1 (6 bases). V lost 10 bases to trimming and J lost 0 bases, with 9 bases between them. CDR1 is MDHEN, CDR2 SYDVKM, per germline. The CDR3 sequence is 13 residues long. CDR3 sequence reads: CATYRANTGELFF. In DNA, the CDR3 is TGTGCCACCTACAGGGCGAACACCGGGGAGCTGTTTTTT.

This clonotype was seen at least ten times. This chain connects TRBV19 to TRBJ1-1, with D unclear. There are 12 residues in the CDR3. Germline CDR1 is LNHDA and CDR2 is SQIVND (reference sequence). V gave up 5 bases and J gave up 4 bases, with 8 bases separating them. The chain's CDR3 is CASSGFLTEAFF. Written as DNA, the CDR3 is TGTGCCAGTAGTGGCTTTCTCACTGAAGCTTTCTTT.

This clonotype has a count of ten or more. This chain uses TRBV6-5 with TRBJ1-2; the match to TRBD1 covers 8 bases. The CDR3 covers 16 residues. Germline V gene data show CDR1 as MNHEY and CDR2 as SVGAGI. With V trimmed by 1 base and J by 7 bases, 11 bases remained unmatched. CDR3 region: CASSYWGRGRVGGYTF. DNA for the CDR3: TGTGCCAGCAGTTACTGGGGCAGGGGGCGCGTTGGTGGCTACACCTTC.

Ten or more counts support this clonotype. CDR3 in DNA: TGTGCCAGCAGTTATAACCCAGGGGGGCTCCTTTACTTC. It yields the protein CASSYNPGGLLYF. The chain couples TRBV6-2 or TRBV6-3 to TRBJ2-5, with D maybe TRBD1 (7 bases). The CDR3 contains 13 residues. Trimming shortened V by 3 bases and J by 14 bases, and 19 bases separated the two germline ends. From germline, CDR1 is MNHEY and CDR2 SVGEGT.

This clonotype was recorded at least ten times. This rearrangement joins TRBV2 to TRBJ2-7; D not resolved. V lost 6 bases, J lost 1 base, and 10 bases lay in between. Germline V lookup: CDR1 SNHLY, CDR2 FYNNEI. This CDR3 region has 13 residues. This CDR3 reads CASSAILSYEQYF. The CDR3 region has the DNA TGTGCCAGCAGCGCGATACTATCCTACGAGCAGTACTTC.

This chain connects TRBV6-5 to TRBJ2-2, with TRBD1 identical over 8 bases. V was clipped by 2 bases and J by 4 bases; unmatched bases: 9. Germline-derived CDR1 and CDR2 are MNHEY and SVGAGI. The CDR3 spans 17 residues. CDR3 sequence: CASSYPQGARGTGELFF. The CDR3 DNA follows: TGTGCCAGCAGTTACCCGCAGGGGGCCCGCGGCACCGGGGAGCTGTTTTTT.